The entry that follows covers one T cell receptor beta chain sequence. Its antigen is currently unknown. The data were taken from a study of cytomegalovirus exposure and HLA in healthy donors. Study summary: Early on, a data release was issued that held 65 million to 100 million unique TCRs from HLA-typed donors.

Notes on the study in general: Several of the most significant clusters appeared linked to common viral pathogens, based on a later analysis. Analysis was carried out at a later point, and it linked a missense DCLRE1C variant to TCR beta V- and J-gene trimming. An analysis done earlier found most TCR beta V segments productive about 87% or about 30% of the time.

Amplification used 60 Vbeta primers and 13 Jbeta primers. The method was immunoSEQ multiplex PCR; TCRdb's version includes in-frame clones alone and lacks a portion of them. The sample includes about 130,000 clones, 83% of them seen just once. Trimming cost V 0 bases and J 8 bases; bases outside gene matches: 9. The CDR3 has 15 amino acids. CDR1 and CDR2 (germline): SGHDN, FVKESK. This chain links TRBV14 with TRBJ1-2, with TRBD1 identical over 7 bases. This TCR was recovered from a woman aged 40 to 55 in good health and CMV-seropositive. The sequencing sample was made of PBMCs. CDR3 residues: CASSQDVLGTEGYTF. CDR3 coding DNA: TGTGCCAGCAGCCAAGATGTCCTGGGGACAGAAGGCTACACCTTC.